A single sample gave rise to the 30 T cell receptor beta chains below, sequenced in a study of low-dose radiotherapy and immunotherapy resistance in tumors. As for time point: after trial treatment. Treatment defined: LDRT plus nivolumab, ipilimumab, low-dose cyclophosphamide and aspirin (RACIN trial). Priming of first-strand cDNA relied on TRAV- and TRBV-specific primers (covering alpha and beta chains). With a constant-region primer and a V-primer adapter, TCRs were subjected to 20 to 25 PCR cycles of amplification. TCRdb recomputed calls from the reads with MiXCR, one row per CDR3 protein. The table includes some 100,000 distinct CDR3 sequences, around 21% detected once. This material consisted of PBMCs, taken after low-dose radiotherapy plus immunotherapy. The receptors were sampled from a male donor with prostate cancer.

This clonotype was detected only once. V is TRBV5-6 and J is TRBJ2-5, with 7 bases matching TRBD2. CDR1 is SGHDT, CDR2 YYEEEE, per germline. J was trimmed by 1 base and V by 2 bases; bases with no gene match: 26. CDR3 size: 22 residues. The CDR3, as DNA: TGTGCCAGCAGCTTAGAAATGTTGTCGGGCCTTTTAGGGGCGGGGGTCCAAGAGACCCAGTACTTC. This sequence encodes CASSLEMLSGLLGAGVQETQYF.

This chain uses TRBV4-1 with TRBJ2-1; TRBD1 matches 10 bases. V lost 6 bases to trimming and J lost 7 bases; unmatched junction nucleotides: 12. Germline V gene lookup returns CDR1 MGHRA and CDR2 YSYEKL. The CDR3 length is 16 residues. The CDR3 sequence is CASRRSVTGGWNEQFF. The CDR3 DNA follows: TGCGCCAGCAGGCGCTCGGTGACAGGGGGCTGGAATGAGCAGTTCTTC.

The sample holds many counts of this clonotype. The junction shows a germline mismatch at one end, possibly a read error. This sequence joins TRBV4-1 and TRBJ2-1; D is ambiguous. The V gene's germline CDR1 is MGHRA and CDR2 YSYEKL. The CDR3 spans 13 residues. The CDR3 protein is CASSPLDPPQHFF. The CDR3 region has the DNA TGCGCCAGCAGCCCTCTCGATCCCCCCCAGCATTTCTTC.

This clonotype was found many times. This chain joins TRBV30 and TRBJ1-2; D is ambiguous. This CDR3 is 13 amino acids long. CDR1 GTSNPN and CDR2 SVGIG come from the germline V gene (reference sequence). With 5 bases removed from V and 0 bases from J, the gap between germline ends came to 10 bases. CDR3 residues: CAWGRIPNYGYTF. DNA for the CDR3: TGTGCCTGGGGGAGGATCCCTAACTATGGCTACACCTTC.

This clonotype was seen once. This CDR3 is CASSLIGVRDEQYF. Here the CDR3 DNA reads TGTGCCAGCAGCTTGATCGGGGTTCGGGACGAGCAGTACTTC. The rearrangement uses TRBV5-5 and TRBJ2-7, with D perhaps matching TRBD2 (5 bases). The V end lost 1 base, the J end lost 5 bases, and 13 bases lay between the germline ends. The CDR3 is 14 amino acids. The germline gives CDR1 SGHKS, CDR2 YYEKEE (reference sequence).

A remark on this clonotype: Since a much larger clone is just one base distant, this may be a read error. This chain links TRBV7-3 with TRBJ2-7, with 8 positions matching TRBD2. V was clipped by 2 bases and J by 6 bases; unmatched bases: 18. Germline assignment: CDR1 SGHTA and CDR2 FQGTGA. The CDR3 covers 18 residues. The CDR3 region is CASSLGRRGETVGGEQYF. CDR3 sequence (DNA): TGTGCCAGCAGCTTAGGGAGGCGGGGGGAAACCGTCGGGGGCGAGCAGTACTTC.

The sample holds many counts of this clonotype. This rearrangement joins TRBV12-3 or TRBV12-4 to TRBJ2-3; the D call may be TRBD1 or TRBD2 (5 bases each). The CDR3 consists of 16 residues. Trimming pared 5 bases from V and 2 bases from J, leaving 17 bases between. CDR3 in amino acids: CASSATGPGITDTQYF. Written as DNA, the CDR3 is TGTGCCAGCAGTGCTACGGGGCCCGGGATCACAGATACGCAGTATTTT.

This clonotype was seen repeatedly, ten times or more. The chain has TRBV2 and TRBJ2-5, with D unresolved. V was shortened by 3 bases and J by 4 bases, with 15 bases between the two germline ends. CDR3 length equals 15 residues. Germline CDR1 and CDR2: SNHLY and FYNNEI. The CDR3 sequence is CASSDSTESRETQYF. As DNA, the CDR3 is TGTGCCAGCAGTGACTCCACAGAGAGTCGAGAGACCCAGTACTTC.

This clonotype was detected many times. The chain has TRBV30 and TRBJ2-2; no clear D gene. CDR1 is GTSNPN and CDR2 is SVGIG in the germline V gene (reference sequence). The CDR3 loop spans 13 amino acids. CDR3 protein: CATDVVGTGELFF. DNA of the CDR3: TGTGCAACCGATGTGGTGGGGACCGGGGAGCTGTTTTTT.

This clonotype showed up many times. The rearrangement links TRBV5-4 to TRBJ1-6, with 12 bases matching TRBD1. CDR3 length equals 16 residues. V shed 4 bases, J shed 8 bases, and the junction held 7 bases outside the gene matches. Germline V gives CDR1 SGHNT, CDR2 YYREEE (reference sequence). The CDR3 DNA follows: TGTGCCAGCAGCCGCCGGGACAGGGGGCCGGATTCACCCCTCCACTTT. It specifies CASSRRDRGPDSPLHF.

Many counts were recorded for this clonotype. The chain combines TRBV30 with TRBJ1-1, with D uncertain. CDR1 is GTSNPN, CDR2 SVGIG, per germline (reference sequence). The V end lost 2 bases, the J end lost 1 base, and 29 bases lay between the germline ends. The CDR3 loop spans 20 amino acids. The CDR3 region is CAWSRSPRTRSNGPNTEAFF. For the CDR3, the DNA is TGTGCCTGGAGTCGGTCCCCTAGAACACGATCTAATGGACCGAACACTGAAGCTTTCTTT.

V usage is TRBV6-6 and J usage is TRBJ2-5; 14 nucleotides line up with TRBD2. Germline assignment: CDR1 MNHNY and CDR2 SVGAGI (reference sequence). V was clipped by 8 bases and J by 1 base; unmatched bases: 6. There are 16 residues in the CDR3. CDR3 in amino acids: CASFWTSGGTQETQYF. CDR3 DNA sequence: TGTGCCAGCTTTTGGACTAGCGGGGGGACCCAAGAGACCCAGTACTTC.

The table lists this clonotype with many counts. The chain couples TRBV6-8 to TRBJ2-5; TRBD2 matches 7 bases. V lost 9 bases to trimming and J lost 5 bases; unmatched junction nucleotides: 3. CDR3 length: 11 residues. From germline, CDR1 is MNHGY and CDR2 SAAAGT. This CDR3 is CASRGGETQYF. Here the CDR3 DNA reads TGTGCCAGTAGGGGAGGGGAGACCCAGTACTTC.

For this clonotype: This could be a read error, since a much larger clone is one nucleotide away. This rearrangement joins TRBV5-8 to TRBJ2-1, with 7 bases that match TRBD1. Germline V gives CDR1 SGHTS, CDR2 YDEGEE. The CDR3 length is 15 residues. Trimming at V came to 3 bases and at J to 10 bases, leaving 13 bases not matched to a gene. DNA of the CDR3: TGTGCCAGCAGCTACACCGGGACAGCTTTCGGGGAGCAGTTCTTC. Amino acid sequence: CASSYTGTAFGEQFF. The full variable domain, its missing parts supplied by reference TRBV5-8 and TRBJ2-1, is EAGVTQSPTHLIKTRGQQATLRCSPISGHTSVYWYQQALGLGLQFLLWYDEGEERNRGNFPPRFSGRQFPNYSSELNVNALELEDSALYLCASSYTGTAFGEQFFGPGTRLTVL.

This clonotype has at least ten counts. V gene TRBV7-2 combines with J gene TRBJ2-5; the match to TRBD2 covers 9 bases. With 5 bases clipped from V and 5 bases from J, the junction kept 6 bases outside the gene matches. CDR1 SGHTA and CDR2 FQGNSA come from the germline V gene. The length of the CDR3 is 14 residues. The CDR3 nucleotides are TGTGCCAGCAGCAGCCGAAGCGGGGGGGAGACCCAGTACTTC. It yields the protein CASSSRSGGETQYF.

This rearrangement joins TRBV7-7 to TRBJ2-7; D perhaps matches TRBD1 (5 bases). The germline V gene encodes CDR1 SSHAT and CDR2 FNYEAQ (reference sequence). Trimming removed 5 bases from V and 2 bases from J, with 13 bases in between. The CDR3 loop spans 14 amino acids. CDR3 nucleotides: TGTGCCAGCAGCCCCGGCCCAGGGCCCTACGAGCAGTACTTC. Protein: CASSPGPGPYEQYF.

This clonotype was seen ten or more times. V usage is TRBV6-2 or TRBV6-3 and J usage is TRBJ2-2; D may be TRBD2 (5 bases). V gave up 8 bases and J gave up 4 bases, with 14 bases separating them. This CDR3 spans 14 amino acids. Germline CDR1 MNHEY, CDR2 SVGEGT. CDR3 in amino acids: CASSGLLGTGELFF. CDR3 nucleotide sequence: TGTGCCAGCTCCGGACTCTTGGGCACCGGGGAGCTGTTTTTT.

This clonotype has at least ten counts. This chain uses TRBV5-1 with TRBJ1-1; 9 positions agree with TRBD1. The CDR3 is made up of 12 amino acids. Unmatched junction bases numbered 2, after V lost 3 bases and J lost 8 bases. In germline, CDR1 is SGHRS, CDR2 YFSETQ. The CDR3 sequence is CASSWTGAEAFF. The CDR3 DNA sequence: TGCGCCAGCAGCTGGACAGGGGCAGAAGCTTTCTTT.

This clonotype appeared many times. This chain joins TRBV2 and TRBJ2-7, with D unresolved. Looked up from germline, CDR1 is SNHLY and CDR2 is FYNNEI. V gave up 5 bases and J gave up 1 base, with 15 bases separating them. The CDR3 extends over 15 amino acids. The CDR3 sequence: CASSPPQTQSYEQYF. DNA of the CDR3: TGTGCCAGCAGTCCTCCGCAGACACAGTCCTACGAGCAGTACTTC.

This clonotype was picked up many times. The chain is built from TRBV14 and TRBJ1-3; D not resolved. The ends were cut back, 1 base at V and 4 bases at J, with 2 bases in the middle. CDR1 SGHDN and CDR2 FVKESK come from the germline V gene. This CDR3 has 12 residues. CDR3 amino acids: CASSQGGNTIYF. In DNA form, the CDR3 reads TGTGCCAGCAGCCAAGGGGGAAACACCATATATTTT.

The chain combines TRBV5-5 with TRBJ2-1; 8 nucleotides align to TRBD1. This CDR3 comprises 14 residues. Trimming cost V 0 bases and J 8 bases; bases outside gene matches: 4. CDR1 SGHKS and CDR2 YYEKEE come from the germline V gene (reference sequence). The CDR3 sequence: CASSLGGQGDEQFF. In DNA form, the CDR3 reads TGTGCCAGCAGCTTGGGAGGACAGGGCGATGAGCAGTTCTTC.

The chain combines TRBV6-1 with TRBJ2-1; the match to TRBD2 covers 7 bases. CDR1 is MNHNS and CDR2 is SASEGT in the germline V gene. V was pared by 6 bases and J by 3 bases, with 2 bases of the junction left unmatched. The CDR3 runs 13 residues. The CDR3 loop is CASRGGGYNEQFF. CDR3 nucleotide sequence: TGTGCCAGCAGGGGGGGGGGCTACAATGAGCAGTTCTTC.

The J gene is TRBJ2-1, the V gene TRBV4-3, with TRBD1 identical over 7 bases. The CDR3 spans 15 residues. Germline V gene sequence: CDR1 LGHNA, CDR2 YSLEER. V shed 2 bases and J 6 bases; nucleotides not matched to a gene: 7. The CDR3 is CASSQPQTGSNEQFF. As DNA, the CDR3 is TGCGCCAGCAGCCAACCCCAGACAGGGAGCAATGAGCAGTTCTTC.

The table lists this clonotype with many counts. The J gene is TRBJ1-5, the V gene TRBV23-1; D is unresolved. TRBV23-1 is an ORF, with its function uncertain. CDR3 size: 14 residues. V was pared by 3 bases and J by 4 bases, with 10 bases between. The CDR3 spells CASSQPIGNQPQHF. The CDR3 nucleotides read TGCGCCAGCAGTCAGCCAATTGGGAATCAGCCCCAGCATTTT.

A note on this clonotype: With a far larger clone one base away, a read error is the likely cause. The chain is built from TRBV11-2 and TRBJ2-3; D perhaps matches TRBD2 (6 bases). Germline V gene lookup returns CDR1 SGHAT and CDR2 FQNNGV. CDR3 length: 15 amino acids. In DNA, the CDR3 is TGTGCCAGCAGTGATAGTGCGGGGAGCACAGATACGCAGTTTTTT. Amino acid sequence: CASSDSAGSTDTQFF.

This clonotype has a count of ten or more. This sequence joins TRBV6-2 or TRBV6-3 and TRBJ2-7; D gene unclear. Trimming took 9 bases from V and 4 from J, leaving 16 bases between them. The CDR3 runs to 13 residues. The V gene's germline CDR1 is MNHEY and CDR2 SVGEGT. The CDR3: CASRERARYEQYF. In DNA form, the CDR3 reads TGTGCCAGTAGAGAAAGGGCACGATACGAGCAGTACTTC.

This clonotype was detected many times. V and J are TRBV15 and TRBJ1-4, with D maybe TRBD1 (5 bases). The length of the CDR3 is 15 residues. CDR1 LNHNV and CDR2 YYDKDF come from the germline V gene (reference sequence). Deletions cut 1 base from V and 5 bases from J, with 11 bases between. CDR3: CATSRVRDLNEKLFF. The CDR3 DNA follows: TGTGCCACCAGCAGAGTAAGGGACCTAAATGAAAAACTGTTTTTT.

The chain employs TRBV6-1 and TRBJ1-2; a weak D match, TRBD1 (6 bases). CDR3 length: 13 residues. Germline CDR1 and CDR2: MNHNS and SASEGT. Trimming stripped 6 bases from V and 5 bases from J, with 13 bases between. This CDR3 is CASREGEVYGYTF. The DNA of the CDR3 is TGTGCCAGCAGGGAGGGGGAGGTTTATGGCTACACCTTC.

The sample holds many counts of this clonotype. The CDR3 is CASSYLRDRGSYEQYF. The CDR3 coding sequence is TGTGCCAGCAGTTATCTCCGGGACAGGGGCTCCTACGAGCAGTACTTC. V is TRBV12-3 or TRBV12-4 and J is TRBJ2-7, with 10 bases lining up with TRBD1. The J segment lost 0 bases and the V segment lost 4 bases, leaving 6 bases of the junction unmatched. The CDR3 is made up of 16 amino acids.

The gene calls are TRBV6-1 and TRBJ2-3, with a weak D call TRBD1 (6 bases). Trimming stripped 1 base from V and 2 bases from J, with 19 bases between. Germline values: CDR1 MNHNS, CDR2 SASEGT. The CDR3 has 18 residues. CDR3 sequence (DNA): TGTGCCAGCAGTGAAGAGGGGTTTAGGGCAGGGGACACAGATACGCAGTATTTT. This encodes CASSEEGFRAGDTDTQYF.